This T cell receptor beta chain was recorded in a study of blood T cell repertoires in COVID-19 (dated by TCRdb to the early 2020s). Notes on the research overall: Samples covering the acute and convalescent phases of COVID-19 were provided by collaborators in the United States, Italy and Spain. The prospective study material was composed of cDNA or gDNA derived from T cells, B-cell-depleted T cells, or PBMCs. The dataset comprised deeply sampled blood TCRbeta repertoires from subjects exposed to, actively infected with, or recovered from COVID-19. A freely available public database, intended as a resource for researchers studying the immune response to SARS-CoV-2, is where the repertoires were released. Samples were obtained from the ongoing ImmuneRACE study (first 160 participants) and from 950 to 1,500 subjects provided by 6 global collaborators. A de-identified subject ID, COVID-19 status, age in years and sex were almost always included in the sample metadata. HLA class I and class II types, where available, came from metadata supplied by the sample provider rather than from assay-based typing.

Collaborating institutions collected whole blood in K2EDTA tubes following their own protocols. For TCRbeta analysis, collaborators shipped samples as frozen whole blood, isolated PBMCs, or DNA extracted from either of those sample types. Findings and caveats that apply to the study as a whole: The amount of clinical and demographic metadata varied by source and participant and was provided uncurated.

The immunoSEQ Assay, a bias-controlled multiplex PCR, was used to amplify TCRbeta CDR3 regions from genomic DNA. The study's processing was this. Within the assay, amplification of reference gene primers was used to estimate how many nucleated cells each sample contained. To quantify the absolute abundance of each unique TCRbeta CDR3 rearrangement, sequence reads were collapsed and filtered. For each sample, productive Simpson clonality was calculated as the square root of Simpson's diversity index over productive rearrangements. Entries here come from immuneACCESS through TCRdb and include only in-frame sequences with V and J called. Some clones fail to appear in such tables; in the studies checked, an unresolved V gene covers under half of the shortfall, and the cause of the remainder is unknown. For V, J and clone size, that table is used; D and trimming come from the DNA. The sample table shows about 200,000 clones, and 70% to 90% are seen once. The ten largest clones add up to 4.9% of the sample.

In regard to this clone: Its binding antigen is unknown. Base qualities are not provided; no much larger clone lies one nucleotide away.

V ends up 2 bases short and J 6 bases short, with an unmatched junction base count of 3. The germline V gene provides CDR1 SGHRS and CDR2 YFSETQ. The CDR3, from cysteine to phenylalanine, totals 14 residues. Only the CDR3 DNA is retained, 42 bases long and in frame from the first base. The clonotype originates from a woman aged 80 or over with acute or convalescent COVID-19. The chain is made from TRBV5-1 and TRBJ2-3; 10 nucleotides in the junction match TRBD2. Sequenced: peripheral blood. The encoded CDR3 is CASSFGTSADTQYF. The DNA reads as follows: TGCGCCAGCAGCTTTGGGACTAGCGCGGATACGCAGTATTTT.